The 9 T cell receptor beta chains below come from one sample, sequenced in a study of blood T cell repertoires in COVID-19. Here immunoSEQ multiplex PCR was the method, and the copy in TCRdb shows in-frame clones only, minus some. The sample consists of 200,000 or so clones, around three quarters of them appearing once. Input material: peripheral blood. The receptor set was obtained from a man aged 55 to 70 with active or convalescent COVID-19.

This clone was found once. The chain links TRBV28 to TRBJ1-2; D not certain. The CDR3 totals 16 residues. Trimming removed 4 bases at V and 4 bases at J, with 19 bases between. Germline values: CDR1 MDHEN, CDR2 SYDVKM. This CDR3 reads CASSSPSGGMGYGYTF. The CDR3 DNA is TGTGCCAGCAGTTCGCCCAGCGGAGGGATGGGCTATGGCTACACCTTC.

This clone was observed many times. The chain recombines TRBV11-2 with TRBJ1-2, with TRBD1 identical over 8 bases. The V segment lost 5 bases and the J segment 7 bases; nucleotides outside the gene matches: 9. From germline, CDR1 is SGHAT and CDR2 FQNNGV. The CDR3 spans 14 residues. The CDR3 loop is CASSPTGQGVGYTF. For the CDR3, the DNA is TGTGCCAGCAGCCCCACCGGACAGGGCGTTGGCTACACCTTC.

The sample holds a few counts of this clone. The V and J genes are TRBV6-5 and TRBJ1-2; unclear D gene. Germline assignment: CDR1 MNHEY and CDR2 SVGAGI. Trimming shortened V by 6 bases and J by 8 bases, and 22 bases separated the two germline ends. This CDR3 region has 15 residues. The chain's CDR3 is CASSPSAGMGRGYTF. The CDR3 DNA reads as TGTGCCAGCAGCCCCTCCGCCGGTATGGGCCGAGGCTACACCTTC.

The chain employs TRBV19 and TRBJ2-5; 11 bases are shared with TRBD2. CDR1 is LNHDA, CDR2 SQIVND, per germline (reference sequence). The CDR3 loop spans 19 amino acids. The V gene end was trimmed by 5 bases and the J gene end by 6 bases; junction bases not matched to a gene: 20. The CDR3 protein is CASSLRGIGLAGGEQTQYF. DNA of the CDR3: TGTGCCAGTAGTCTCAGGGGGATAGGACTAGCGGGTGGAGAGCAGACCCAGTACTTC.

The CDR3 reads CASSSYRGSSYNEQFF. The CDR3, as DNA: TGTGCCAGCAGCTCTTACAGGGGGAGCTCCTACAATGAGCAGTTCTTC. This chain connects TRBV11-2 to TRBJ2-1; 8 bases agree with TRBD1. Germline V gene lookup returns CDR1 SGHAT and CDR2 FQNNGV. CDR3 length: 16 amino acids. V was clipped by 4 bases and J by 0 bases; unmatched bases: 5.

The chain employs TRBV30 and TRBJ1-2, with D unclear. V was pared by 1 base and J by 4 bases, with 10 bases between. The germline V gene has CDR1 GTSNPN and CDR2 SVGIG (reference sequence). This CDR3 spans 13 amino acids. CDR3 DNA sequence: TGTGCCTGGAGTGCCAGTCTAGCCTATGGCTACACCTTC. As protein: CAWSASLAYGYTF. Full variable domain (outside the CDR3, taken from reference TRBV30 and TRBJ1-2): SQTIHQWPATLVQPVGSPLSLECTVEGTSNPNLYWYRQAAGRGLQLLFYSVGIGQISSEVPQNLSASRPQDRQFILSSKKLLLSDSGFYLCAWSASLAYGYTFGSGTRLTVV.

In this sample, this clone turned up a few times. This chain connects TRBV20-1 to TRBJ2-1, with D possibly matching TRBD1 (6 bases). Germline V gene sequence: CDR1 DFQATT, CDR2 SNEGSKA (reference sequence). The CDR3 runs 11 residues. V lost 5 bases and J 9 bases, leaving 11 bases between the germline ends. The CDR3 region is CSAYPGVEQFF. CDR3 bases: TGCAGTGCTTACCCAGGGGTTGAGCAGTTCTTC.

The chain carries TRBV19 and TRBJ1-1; D unclear. The germline V gene encodes CDR1 LNHDA and CDR2 SQIVND (reference sequence). Between the trimmed V and J ends, which lost 5 bases and 8 bases, there was a span of 12 bases. The length of the CDR3 is 12 residues. DNA of the CDR3: TGTGCCAGTAGTCTTCGTGAGGGAGAAGCTTTCTTT. It translates to CASSLREGEAFF.

This clone came up a few times. The V gene is TRBV7-2, the J gene TRBJ1-1; 7 bases are a match to TRBD1. The V gene's germline CDR1 is SGHTA and CDR2 FQGNSA. The V and J ends lost 5 bases and 12 bases, in that order; junction bases with no gene match: 12. The CDR3 has 13 amino acids. The CDR3 loop is CASSVSPGGLTFF. In nucleotides, the CDR3 is TGTGCCAGCAGCGTAAGTCCAGGGGGATTAACTTTCTTT.